A single sample is the source of the 25 T cell receptor beta chains below, sequenced in a study of T cells in localized non-small cell lung cancer. Only in-frame clones appear in the TCRdb table, and some are missing; sequencing was by immunoSEQ multiplex PCR. Here the sample spans around 34,000 clones, 93% being singletons. The sample consisted of peripheral blood, taken before any cancer treatment. These receptors were collected from a female donor older than 55 with stage I lung adenocarcinoma.

The chain employs TRBV7-2 and TRBJ2-2; weak D call: TRBD2 (6 bases). Trimming took off 5 bases at V and 2 bases at J, with 18 bases between the two ends. CDR1 and CDR2 from the germline V gene are SGHTA and FQGNSA. This CDR3 region has 17 residues. The CDR3 sequence is CASSRGSSVRNTGELFF. The CDR3 bases are TGTGCCAGCAGCCGCGGATCTAGCGTCCGAAACACCGGGGAGCTGTTTTTT.

V gene TRBV7-9 combines with J gene TRBJ2-1; a weak D match, TRBD1 (5 bases). CDR1 is SEHNR, CDR2 FQNEAQ, per germline (reference sequence). Trimming took 3 bases from V and 6 from J, leaving 12 bases between them. This CDR3 region has 14 residues. CDR3 bases: TGTGCCAGCAGCTTTACAGGAAGAGCCAATGAGCAGTTCTTC. Its translation is CASSFTGRANEQFF. The full variable domain, with the rest looked up from reference TRBV7-9 and TRBJ2-1, is DTGVSQNPRHKITKRGQNVTFRCDPISEHNRLYWYRQTLGQGPEFLTYFQNEAQLEKSRLLSDRFSAERPKGSFSTLEIQRTEQGDSAMYLCASSFTGRANEQFFGPGTRLTVL.

In DNA, the CDR3 is TGTGCCAGCAGCGTTACCGGGACAAACACCGGGGAGCTGTTTTTT. Protein sequence: CASSVTGTNTGELFF. The J gene is TRBJ2-2, the V gene TRBV7-3; weak D call: TRBD1 (6 bases). The germline CDR1 and CDR2 sequences are SGHTA and FQGTGA. This CDR3 spans 15 amino acids. V lost 5 bases and J lost 2, with 12 bases in between.

The J gene is TRBJ1-2, the V gene TRBV7-2; 9 positions match TRBD1. The V gene end was trimmed by 4 bases and the J gene end by 8 bases; junction bases not matched to a gene: 8. This CDR3 has 14 residues. Germline assignment: CDR1 SGHTA and CDR2 FQGNSA. CDR3: CASSSRQGDLGYTF. As DNA, the CDR3 is TGTGCCAGCAGCTCCCGACAGGGGGATCTCGGCTACACCTTC.

The CDR3 DNA reads TGTGCCAGCAGCTTAGAGGCGCGCCCAGATACGCAGTATTTT. Residues: CASSLEARPDTQYF. The chain joins TRBV7-6 to TRBJ2-3; D is unclear. The CDR3 is made up of 14 amino acids. V lost 1 base to trimming and J lost 4 bases, with 9 bases between them. Germline V CDR1 and CDR2: SGHVS, FNYEAQ. Combining the CDR3 with reference TRBV7-6 and TRBJ2-3 gives the whole variable domain GAGVSQSPRYKVTKRGQDVALRCDPISGHVSLYWYRQALGQGPEFLTYFNYEAQQDKSGLPNDRFSAERPEGSISTLTIQRTEQRDSAMYRCASSLEARPDTQYFGPGTRLTVL.

The chain uses TRBV6-1 and TRBJ1-1; TRBD1 aligns across 8 bases. The CDR3 has 13 amino acids. After removal of 7 bases from V and 7 bases from J, the junction contained 8 bases not matched to a gene. Germline lookup yields CDR1 MNHNS and CDR2 SASEGT. CDR3 sequence reads: CASTRTGRGEAFF. The CDR3 DNA reads TGTGCCAGCACCAGGACAGGGCGAGGTGAAGCTTTCTTT.

V is TRBV9 and J is TRBJ2-1, with 10 bases fitting TRBD1. The CDR3 length is 17 residues. V lost 4 bases, J lost 0 bases, and 7 bases stayed unmatched. Germline CDR1 is SGDLS and CDR2 is YYNGEE. The CDR3 sequence is CASSIRDRGLSYNEQFF. DNA of the CDR3: TGTGCCAGCAGCATCCGGGACAGGGGCCTCTCCTACAATGAGCAGTTCTTC.

The chain couples TRBV7-8 to TRBJ1-5; 9 positions match TRBD1. V gave up 1 base and J gave up 2 bases; unmatched junction bases: 3. The CDR3 spans 16 residues. Germline lookup yields CDR1 SGHVS and CDR2 FQNEAQ. CDR3 in DNA: TGTGCCAGCAGCTTAGACAGGGGGCTGGGCAATCAGCCCCAGCATTTT. This gives the protein CASSLDRGLGNQPQHF.

The rearrangement links TRBV4-1 to TRBJ2-7; D call uncertain. The CDR3 covers 17 residues. Germline V CDR1 and CDR2: MGHRA, YSYEKL. CDR3 loop: CASNQKCRLSSSYEQYV. The CDR3 region has the DNA TGCGCCAGCAACCAAAAGTGTAGGCTATCGAGCTCCTACGAGCAGTACGTC.

This rearrangement joins TRBV19 to TRBJ2-3, with a possible D match to TRBD1 (5 bases). CDR1 LNHDA and CDR2 SQIVND come from the germline V gene (reference sequence). This CDR3 comprises 15 residues. V was pared by 1 base and J by 0 bases, with 8 bases between. Here the CDR3 DNA reads TGTGCCAGTAGTATAGGCCAGGGAAGCACAGATACGCAGTATTTT. Translation gives CASSIGQGSTDTQYF.

Regarding this clone: A read error may account for a junction end that differs from germline. The sample has other DNA sequences that encode this CDR3 too. The V call is TRBV7-2, the J call TRBJ2-1, with D hard to call. Germline V lookup: CDR1 SGHTA, CDR2 FQGNSA. The CDR3 has 13 residues. CDR3 sequence reads: CASSLGPDNEQFF. In nucleotides, the CDR3 is TGTGCCAGCAGTTTAGGTCCGGATAATGAGCAGTTCTTC.

The chain uses TRBV14 and TRBJ2-2; D gene uncertain. Trimming pared 0 bases from V and 11 bases from J, leaving 4 bases between. CDR1 and CDR2 (germline): SGHDN, FVKESK. The CDR3 is 11 amino acids. CDR3 bases: TGTGCCAGCAGCCAAGATGGAGAGCTGTTTTTT. It encodes CASSQDGELFF.

This clone was picked up one time. This rearrangement joins TRBV6-5 to TRBJ2-7; tentative D call: TRBD1 (6 bases). V lost 7 bases to trimming and J lost 2 bases, with 15 bases between them. CDR3 length: 14 residues. CDR1 and CDR2 from the germline V gene are MNHEY and SVGAGI. The CDR3, as DNA: TGTGCCAGCAACAGACACAGGGTTACCTACGAGCAGTACGTC. Its translation: CASNRHRVTYEQYV.

The chain links TRBV19 to TRBJ2-1; 14 bases align to TRBD2. The CDR3 spans 18 residues. Germline values: CDR1 LNHDA, CDR2 SQIVND (reference sequence). The V gene end was trimmed by 9 bases and the J gene end by 0 bases; junction bases not matched to a gene: 10. The CDR3 region has the DNA TGTGCCAGCCAGGGACTAGCGGGAGCTAGCCCCTCCTACAATGAGCAGTTCTTC. This encodes CASQGLAGASPSYNEQFF.

The chain joins TRBV9 to TRBJ2-2; 9 nucleotides line up with TRBD2. CDR1 is SGDLS, CDR2 YYNGEE, per germline. With 0 bases clipped from V and 5 bases from J, the junction kept 5 bases outside the gene matches. This CDR3 region has 16 residues. CDR3 region: CASSVAGLALTGELFF. In DNA, the CDR3 is TGTGCCAGCAGCGTAGCAGGACTAGCGCTGACCGGGGAGCTGTTTTTT.

The chain joins TRBV19 to TRBJ1-5, with D hard to call. Deletions cut 3 bases from V and 5 bases from J, with 20 bases between. The CDR3 is 17 amino acids. Germline CDR1 and CDR2: LNHDA and SQIVND (reference sequence). The CDR3 reads CASSIGPPTDGHQPQHF. The CDR3 nucleotides are TGTGCCAGTAGTATTGGACCCCCCACCGACGGGCATCAGCCCCAGCATTTT.

The CDR3 loop reads CASGLAGGGGYTF. DNA of the CDR3: TGTGCTAGTGGTTTGGCCGGGGGCGGTGGCTACACCTTC. The chain links TRBV12-5 to TRBJ1-2, with D possibly being TRBD1 (6 bases). The germline V and J ends were trimmed by 1 base and 7 bases, with 10 bases remaining between them. Germline V gene lookup returns CDR1 LGHNT and CDR2 FRNRAP. The CDR3 spans 13 residues.

V usage is TRBV5-6 and J usage is TRBJ1-2; unclear D gene. Germline CDR1 reads SGHDT; CDR2 reads YYEEEE. The V end was cut by 2 bases, the J end by 2 bases, with 10 bases between. The CDR3 covers 14 residues. CDR3 region: CASSLAGFNYGYTF. CDR3 sequence (DNA): TGTGCCAGCAGCTTAGCAGGTTTCAACTATGGCTACACCTTC. The full variable domain, rest sourced from reference TRBV5-6 and TRBJ1-2, is DAGVTQSPTHLIKTRGQQVTLRCSPKSGHDTVSWYQQALGQGPQFIFQYYEEEERQRGNFPDRFSGHQFPNYSSELNVNALLLGDSALYLCASSLAGFNYGYTFGSGTRLTVV.

The DNA for the CDR3 is TGTGCCAGCATTCCTAGCGGTCCAGGCTACAATGAGCAGTTCTTC. Translated: CASIPSGPGYNEQFF. The rearrangement uses TRBV28 and TRBJ2-1; 7 bases line up with TRBD2. Germline V gene data show CDR1 as MDHEN and CDR2 as SYDVKM. This CDR3 is 15 amino acids long. V was clipped by 7 bases and J by 3 bases; unmatched bases: 9.

The rearrangement joins TRBV28 to TRBJ2-1, with D perhaps matching TRBD2 (5 bases). V was pared by 7 bases and J by 7 bases, with 14 bases between. This CDR3 comprises 13 residues. The germline gives CDR1 MDHEN, CDR2 SYDVKM. Here the CDR3 DNA reads TGTGCCAGCACCCTAGCCAATTCAAATGAGCAGTTCTTC. This codes for CASTLANSNEQFF. The complete variable domain, with remaining parts taken from reference TRBV28 and TRBJ2-1, reads DVKVTQSSRYLVKRTGEKVFLECVQDMDHENMFWYRQDPGLGLRLIYFSYDVKMKEKGDIPEGYSVSREKKERFSLILESASTNQTSMYLCASTLANSNEQFFGPGTRLTVL.

This clone was picked up one time. The V gene is TRBV28, the J gene TRBJ2-1; D is possibly TRBD2 (5 bases). V dropped 6 bases and J dropped 0 bases, with 12 bases sitting between them. The CDR3 extends over 15 amino acids. In germline, CDR1 is MDHEN, CDR2 SYDVKM. The CDR3: CASRQGSSSYNEQFF. CDR3 sequence (DNA): TGTGCCAGCAGGCAAGGGAGTAGCTCCTACAATGAGCAGTTCTTC.

The chain carries TRBV11-3 and TRBJ2-1, with D uncertain. The CDR3 has 14 residues. Trimming shortened V by 7 bases and J by 1 base, and 11 bases separated the two germline ends. From germline, CDR1 is SGHNT and CDR2 YENEEA. CDR3: CASNLGGSYNEQFF. CDR3 bases: TGTGCCAGCAACCTGGGCGGTTCCTACAATGAGCAGTTCTTC.

J is TRBJ1-2 and V is TRBV7-2, with D uncertain. Trimming cost V 1 base and J 3 bases, with 6 bases left between them. The CDR3 covers 13 residues. Germline V gene data show CDR1 as SGHTA and CDR2 as FQGNSA. This CDR3 reads CASSLGQYYGYTF. CDR3 nucleotide sequence: TGTGCCAGCAGCTTAGGGCAGTACTATGGCTACACCTTC.

This clone was counted once. The CDR3 DNA sequence: TGTGCCAGCAGCTCGGAACTCTATGGCTACACCTTC. The encoded protein is CASSSELYGYTF. This chain connects TRBV7-8 to TRBJ1-2, with D unresolved. Germline V gene sequence: CDR1 SGHVS, CDR2 FQNEAQ. V lost 4 bases and J lost 4, with 7 bases in between. The CDR3 is made up of 12 amino acids.

DNA for the CDR3: TGTGCCAGCTCATTGGCGGCCCAAGAGACCCAGTACTTC. Protein sequence: CASSLAAQETQYF. The V and J genes are TRBV18 and TRBJ2-5; D unresolved. CDR1 is KGHSH and CDR2 is LQKENI in the germline V gene. The ends were cut back, 5 bases at V and 1 base at J, with 8 bases in the middle. CDR3 length: 13 amino acids.